This TCR beta chain appears in the sequencing data of a study of shared clonotypes between healthy human individuals. Notes on the study in general: Naive subsets usually exceeded memory subsets in estimated richness. Between a handful of donors, naive CD4 clonotypes were shared at a level of approximately 5%. The four-donor shared clonotypes exceeded non-shared clonotypes in generation probability, with non-shared ones scoring lower.

Assay: immunoSEQ multiplex PCR; the TCRdb copy retains only in-frame clones and omits some. The sample records about 2 million clones, around 95% being singletons. The CDR3 sequence is 16 residues long. The germline CDR1 and CDR2 sequences are SGHAT and FQNNGV. The V end was cut by 4 bases, the J end by 3 bases, with 19 bases between. About this clone: Its antigen is not known.

The J gene is TRBJ2-7, the V gene TRBV11-2; D might be TRBD1 (6 bases). The sequencing sample was made of naive CD4+ T cells sorted from blood. Described subset: CD45RA+ positively selected. The TCR sequence derives from a man in his late teens or twenties in good health. CDR3 DNA: TGTGCCAGCAGCTCAACCCATCCGACAGGTTACTACGAGCAGTACTTC. Translated: CASSSTHPTGYYEQYF. Together with reference TRBV11-2 and TRBJ2-7, the CDR3 gives the full variable domain: EAGVAQSPRYKIIEKRQSVAFWCNPISGHATLYWYQQILGQGPKLLIQFQNNGVVDDSQLPKDRFSAERLKGVDSTLKIQPAKLEDSAVYLCASSSTHPTGYYEQYFGPGTRLTVT.